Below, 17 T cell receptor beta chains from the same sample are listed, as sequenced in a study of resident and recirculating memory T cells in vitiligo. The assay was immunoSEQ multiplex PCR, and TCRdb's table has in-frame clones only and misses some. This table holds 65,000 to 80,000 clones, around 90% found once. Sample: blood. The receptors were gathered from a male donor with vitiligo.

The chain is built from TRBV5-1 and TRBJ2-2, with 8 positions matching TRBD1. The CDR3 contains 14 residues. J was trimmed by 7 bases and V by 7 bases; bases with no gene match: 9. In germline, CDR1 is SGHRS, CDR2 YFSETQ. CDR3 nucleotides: TGCGCCAGCTCCAGGGGGCCGATGGGCGGGGAGCTGTTTTTT. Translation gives CASSRGPMGGELFF.

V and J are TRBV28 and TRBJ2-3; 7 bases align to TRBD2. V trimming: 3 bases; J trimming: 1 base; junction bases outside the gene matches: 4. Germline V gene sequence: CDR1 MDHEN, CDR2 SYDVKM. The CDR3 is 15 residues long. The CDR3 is CASSFETSGTDTQYF. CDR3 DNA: TGTGCCAGCAGTTTTGAAACTAGCGGCACAGATACGCAGTATTTT.

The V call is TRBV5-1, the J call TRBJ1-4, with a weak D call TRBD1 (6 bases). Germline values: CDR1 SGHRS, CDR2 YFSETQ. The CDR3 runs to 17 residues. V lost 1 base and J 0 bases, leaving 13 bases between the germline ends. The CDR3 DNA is TGCGCCAGCAGCTTGACAGGGCGAACCGCAACTAATGAAAAACTGTTTTTT. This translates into CASSLTGRTATNEKLFF. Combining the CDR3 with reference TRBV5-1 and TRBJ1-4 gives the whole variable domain KAGVTQTPRYLIKTRGQQVTLSCSPISGHRSVSWYQQTPGQGLQFLFEYFSETQRNKGNFPGRFSGRQFSNSRSEMNVSTLELGDSALYLCASSLTGRTATNEKLFFGSGTQLSVL.

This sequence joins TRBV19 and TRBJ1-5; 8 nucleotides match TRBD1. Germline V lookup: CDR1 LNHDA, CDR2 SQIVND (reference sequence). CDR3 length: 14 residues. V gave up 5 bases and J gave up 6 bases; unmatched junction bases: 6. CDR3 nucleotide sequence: TGTGCCAGTAGTTTCCCAGACAGGGGTCAGCCCCAGCATTTT. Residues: CASSFPDRGQPQHF.

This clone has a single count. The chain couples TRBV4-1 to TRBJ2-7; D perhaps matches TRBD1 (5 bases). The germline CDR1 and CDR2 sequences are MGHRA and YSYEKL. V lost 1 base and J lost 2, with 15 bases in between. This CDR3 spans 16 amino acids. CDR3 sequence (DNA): TGCGCCAGCAGCCAAGGACAGTCGACGGGCCCCTACGAGCAGTACTTC. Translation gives CASSQGQSTGPYEQYF.

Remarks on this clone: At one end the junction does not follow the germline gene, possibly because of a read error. The CDR3 here is CASSRFRTEGF. The DNA of the CDR3 is TGTGCCAGCAGTAGATTCAGGACAGAAGGTTTC. This rearrangement joins TRBV2 to TRBJ2-7; possibly TRBD1 for D (6 bases). The germline gives CDR1 SNHLY, CDR2 FYNNEI. The length of the CDR3 is 11 residues.

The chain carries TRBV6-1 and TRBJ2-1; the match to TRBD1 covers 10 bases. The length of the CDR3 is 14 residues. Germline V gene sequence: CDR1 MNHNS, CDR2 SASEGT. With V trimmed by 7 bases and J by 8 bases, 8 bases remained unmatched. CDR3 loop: CASKSGTGDDEQFF. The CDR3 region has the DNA TGTGCCAGCAAATCGGGGACAGGGGATGATGAGCAGTTCTTC.

Written as DNA, the CDR3 is TGCGCCAGCAGCTGGGGACAGGGGAGGGAGACCCAGTACTTC. Translation gives CASSWGQGRETQYF. V and J are TRBV5-1 and TRBJ2-5; 10 positions agree with TRBD1. The V gene's germline CDR1 is SGHRS and CDR2 YFSETQ. The CDR3 runs 14 residues. V gave up 3 bases and J gave up 5 bases; unmatched junction bases: 4. Drawing the rest from reference TRBV5-1 and TRBJ2-5, the complete variable domain is KAGVTQTPRYLIKTRGQQVTLSCSPISGHRSVSWYQQTPGQGLQFLFEYFSETQRNKGNFPGRFSGRQFSNSRSEMNVSTLELGDSALYLCASSWGQGRETQYFGPGTRLLVL.

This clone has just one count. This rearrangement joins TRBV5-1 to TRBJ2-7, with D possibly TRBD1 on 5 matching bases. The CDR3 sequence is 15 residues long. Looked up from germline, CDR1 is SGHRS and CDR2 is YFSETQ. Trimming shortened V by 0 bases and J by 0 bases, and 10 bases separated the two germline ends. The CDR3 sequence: CASSLEFDSSYEQYF. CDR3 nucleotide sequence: TGCGCCAGCAGCTTGGAATTTGACAGCTCCTACGAGCAGTACTTC.

The CDR3 DNA follows: TGTGCCAGCAGCAAGGGGCGGGGCGGTGGTTCGGGATACGAGCAGTACTTC. This sequence encodes CASSKGRGGGSGYEQYF. The genes are TRBV13 and TRBJ2-7; possible D gene TRBD2, 6 bases. Germline V gene sequence: CDR1 PRHDT, CDR2 FYEKMQ (reference sequence). This CDR3 is built from 17 residues. V was cut by 5 bases and J by 4 bases, with 24 bases left in between.

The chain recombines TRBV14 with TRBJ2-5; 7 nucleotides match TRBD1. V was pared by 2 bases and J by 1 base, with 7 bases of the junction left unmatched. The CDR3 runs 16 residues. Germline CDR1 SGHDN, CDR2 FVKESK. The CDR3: CASSQIPGQRQETQYF. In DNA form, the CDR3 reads TGTGCCAGCAGCCAAATACCGGGACAGCGCCAAGAGACCCAGTACTTC. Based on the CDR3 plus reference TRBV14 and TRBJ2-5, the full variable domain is EAGVTQFPSHSVIEKGQTVTLRCDPISGHDNLYWYRRVMGKEIKFLLHFVKESKQDESGMPNNRFLAERTGGTYSTLKVQPAELEDSGVYFCASSQIPGQRQETQYFGPGTRLLVL.

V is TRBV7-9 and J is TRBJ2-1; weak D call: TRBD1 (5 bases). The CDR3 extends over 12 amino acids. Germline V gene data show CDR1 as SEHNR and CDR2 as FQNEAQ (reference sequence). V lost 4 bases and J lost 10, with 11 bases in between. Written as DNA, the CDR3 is TGTGCCAGCAGCTCAAACAGGCGCGAGCAGTTCTTC. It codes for CASSSNRREQFF.

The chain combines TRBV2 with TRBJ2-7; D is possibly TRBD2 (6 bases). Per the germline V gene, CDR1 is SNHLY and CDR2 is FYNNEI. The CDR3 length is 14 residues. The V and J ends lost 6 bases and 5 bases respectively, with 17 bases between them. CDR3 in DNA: TGTGCCAGCAGACAACGGACGGGGGTGGACGAGCAGTACTTC. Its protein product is CASRQRTGVDEQYF.

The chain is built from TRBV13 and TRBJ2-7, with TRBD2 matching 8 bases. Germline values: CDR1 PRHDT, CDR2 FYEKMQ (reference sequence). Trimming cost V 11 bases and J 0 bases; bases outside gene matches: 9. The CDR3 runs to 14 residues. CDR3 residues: CASAGGASSYEQYF. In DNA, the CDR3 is TGTGCCTCCGCCGGGGGGGCCAGCTCCTACGAGCAGTACTTC. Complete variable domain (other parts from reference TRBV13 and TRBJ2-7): AAGVIQSPRHLIKEKRETATLKCYPIPRHDTVYWYQQGPGQDPQFLISFYEKMQSDKGSIPDRFSAQQFSDYHSELNMSSLELGDSALYFCASAGGASSYEQYFGPGTRLTVT.

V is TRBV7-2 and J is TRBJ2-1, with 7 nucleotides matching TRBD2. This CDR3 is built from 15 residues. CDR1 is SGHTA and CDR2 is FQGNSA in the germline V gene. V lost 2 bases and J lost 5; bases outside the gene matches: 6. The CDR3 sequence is CASSLQAGLNNEQFF. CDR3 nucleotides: TGTGCCAGCAGCTTACAAGCGGGGTTGAACAATGAGCAGTTCTTC.

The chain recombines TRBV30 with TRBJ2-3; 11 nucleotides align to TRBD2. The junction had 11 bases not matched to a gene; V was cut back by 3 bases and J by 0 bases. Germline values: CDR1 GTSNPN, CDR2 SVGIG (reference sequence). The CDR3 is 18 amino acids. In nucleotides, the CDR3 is TGTGCCTGGAGCGACGGGACTAGCGGACCACTTAGCACAGATACGCAGTATTTT. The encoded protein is CAWSDGTSGPLSTDTQYF. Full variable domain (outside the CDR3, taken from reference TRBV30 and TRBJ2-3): SQTIHQWPATLVQPVGSPLSLECTVEGTSNPNLYWYRQAAGRGLQLLFYSVGIGQISSEVPQNLSASRPQDRQFILSSKKLLLSDSGFYLCAWSDGTSGPLSTDTQYFGPGTRLTVL.

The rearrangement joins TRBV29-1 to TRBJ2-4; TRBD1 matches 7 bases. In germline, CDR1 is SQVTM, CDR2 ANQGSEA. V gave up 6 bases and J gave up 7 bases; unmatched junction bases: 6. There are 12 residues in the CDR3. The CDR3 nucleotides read TGCAGCGTCGGGACAGCGATCAACATTCAGTACTTC. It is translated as CSVGTAINIQYF.